This record concerns one TCR beta chain sequence. Its specificity is not known. Breast cancer patients provided tissue from their axillary draining lymph nodes. The data were taken from a study of breast tumors, draining lymph nodes, adjacent tissues. Findings and limits, study-wide: The data were judged consistent with most tumor T cells coming from lymph node and expanding in tumor. Compared with lymph nodes, tumors were less diverse; compared with nontumor tissue, more. Data only fit, rather than demonstrated, lymph node origin of most tumor T cells. Tumor and nontumor repertoires were significantly more similar in luminal-like than in basal-like breast cancer.

TCRdb analysed the multiplex PCR reads with MiXCR anew, one entry per CDR3 protein. The repertoire holds 150,000 to 200,000 distinct CDR3 sequences, with 31% as singletons. The receptor was isolated from a female donor with breast cancer. Some clones in this sample may be carry-over from other donors' samples. The material sequenced was axillary lymph node tissue.

This CDR3 is CANQQDSNQPQHF. CDR3 DNA sequence: TGTGCCAACCAACAGGATAGCAATCAGCCCCAGCATTTT. V is TRBV10-3 and J is TRBJ1-5; TRBD1 might be the D (5 bases). CDR3 length equals 13 residues. Germline lookup yields CDR1 ENHRY and CDR2 SYGVKD. Trimming cost V 10 bases and J 0 bases, with 10 bases left between them.